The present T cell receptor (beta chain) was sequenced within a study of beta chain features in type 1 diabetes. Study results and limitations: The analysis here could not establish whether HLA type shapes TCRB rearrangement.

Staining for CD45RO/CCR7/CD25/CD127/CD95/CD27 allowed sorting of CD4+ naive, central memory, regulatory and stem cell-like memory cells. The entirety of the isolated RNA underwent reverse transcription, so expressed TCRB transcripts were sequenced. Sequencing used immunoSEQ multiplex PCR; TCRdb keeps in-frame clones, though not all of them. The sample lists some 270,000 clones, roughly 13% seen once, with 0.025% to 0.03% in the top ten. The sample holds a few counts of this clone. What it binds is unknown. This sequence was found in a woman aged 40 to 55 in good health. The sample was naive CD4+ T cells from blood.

The CDR3: CASSTGGYSSYEQYF. In DNA, the CDR3 is TGTGCCAGCAGCACCGGGGGATACAGCTCCTACGAGCAGTACTTC. The rearrangement joins TRBV5-4 to TRBJ2-7; TRBD2 might be the D (6 bases). V lost 4 bases to trimming and J lost 0 bases, with 14 bases between them. Germline CDR1 reads SGHNT; CDR2 reads YYREEE (reference sequence). The CDR3 is 15 amino acids.